A selection of T cell receptor beta chains follows, all from one sample in a study of long-term antiretroviral therapy in people with HIV. Clones were read by immunoSEQ multiplex PCR, and TCRdb kept only the in-frame ones, dropping some. Of 28,000 or so clones in the sample, 65% to 85% are singletons; the top ten hold roughly 6.7%. The sequences come from unsorted PBMCs, collected 0.4 years after starting antiretroviral therapy. Receptors were obtained from a man younger than 35 with HIV. Each CDR3 is given with its conserved first and last residue. Fields, in order: J gene, clone size, V gene, D gene, CDR3 length, CDR3 DNA, CDR3 protein. The D gene is left open where the match is weak. A row's size may be missing; if present it is once, few, many or a size class.

J gene: TRBJ2-2; clone size: -; V gene: TRBV9; D gene: -; CDR3 length: 11; CDR3 DNA: TGTGCCAGCAGCGTCAACGGGGAGCTGTTTTTT; CDR3 protein: CASSVNGELFF
J gene: TRBJ2-3; clone size: -; V gene: TRBV13; D gene: -; CDR3 length: 15; CDR3 DNA: TGTGCCAGCAGTCGGGACTCGCCTTGGGTAGATACGCAGTATTTT; CDR3 protein: CASSRDSPWVDTQYF
J gene: TRBJ2-1; clone size: -; V gene: TRBV28; D gene: TRBD2; CDR3 length: 16; CDR3 DNA: TGTGCCAGCAGATTACCGGCGGGGGGGAGTCGCAATGAGCAGTTCTTC; CDR3 protein: CASRLPAGGSRNEQFF
J gene: TRBJ2-7; clone size: -; V gene: TRBV28; D gene: TRBD2; CDR3 length: 15; CDR3 DNA: TGTGCCAGCAGTTCCCCGGGACTAGCGGGATACGAGCAGTACTTC; CDR3 protein: CASSSPGLAGYEQYF
J gene: TRBJ1-1; clone size: once; V gene: TRBV15; D gene: -; CDR3 length: 13; CDR3 DNA: TGTGCCACAGGTCTGGGATGGAACACTGAAGCTTTCTTT; CDR3 protein: CATGLGWNTEAFF
J gene: TRBJ1-4; clone size: -; V gene: TRBV25-1; D gene: -; CDR3 length: 14; CDR3 DNA: TGTGCCAGCAGTGGGAACAGGGCCAAAGGAAAACTGTTTTTT; CDR3 protein: CASSGNRAKGKLFF
J gene: TRBJ1-2; clone size: -; V gene: TRBV6-5; D gene: -; CDR3 length: 13; CDR3 DNA: TGTGCCAGCAGCCCCCGCTATAATTATGGCTACACCTTC; CDR3 protein: CASSPRYNYGYTF
J gene: TRBJ1-1; clone size: -; V gene: TRBV7-7; D gene: -; CDR3 length: 13; CDR3 DNA: TGTGCTAGCAGCTTATACCGGGACACTGAAGCTTTCTTT; CDR3 protein: CASSLYRDTEAFF
J gene: TRBJ2-7; clone size: -; V gene: TRBV6-6; D gene: TRBD1; CDR3 length: 16; CDR3 DNA: TGTGCCAGCAGCCCTTACCCGGGACAGGGAACCCACGAGCAGTACTTC; CDR3 protein: CASSPYPGQGTHEQYF
J gene: TRBJ2-1; clone size: -; V gene: TRBV7-9; D gene: TRBD2; CDR3 length: 15; CDR3 DNA: TGTGCCAGCAGCCAAGGGGGACTAGCGGGAGTTGAGCAGTTCTTC; CDR3 protein: CASSQGGLAGVEQFF
J gene: TRBJ2-7; clone size: -; V gene: TRBV7-8; D gene: TRBD2; CDR3 length: 14; CDR3 DNA: TGTGCCACCGGAGGTAGCGGGGGGGCCGACGAGCAGTACTTC; CDR3 protein: CATGGSGGADEQYF
J gene: TRBJ1-1; clone size: few; V gene: TRBV7-9; D gene: -; CDR3 length: 12; CDR3 DNA: TGTGCCAGCTTGCCTGGAAAAAATGAAGCTTTCTTT; CDR3 protein: CASLPGKNEAFF
J gene: TRBJ1-1; clone size: -; V gene: TRBV27; D gene: TRBD1; CDR3 length: 14; CDR3 DNA: TGTGCCAGCAGCCATACAGGGGCTTCCACTGAAGCTTTCTTT; CDR3 protein: CASSHTGASTEAFF
J gene: TRBJ1-1; clone size: -; V gene: TRBV6-5; D gene: -; CDR3 length: 14; CDR3 DNA: TGTGCCAGCAGTTACGATCTAGTAAACACTGAAGCTTTCTTT; CDR3 protein: CASSYDLVNTEAFF